This T cell receptor (beta chain) was profiled in a study of T cell responses to AZD1222 COVID-19 vaccine. Study outcomes and limitations: The peak T cell response came first, and repertoires were sampled only after it. Receipt of two AZD1222 doses was followed by a rise in Spike-specific TCR breadth and depth. Mostly white British, mostly female donors; authors suggested clonal diversity may be underestimated.

The V end lost 3 bases, the J end lost 5 bases, and 14 bases lay between the germline ends. Germline V CDR1 and CDR2: SGHTA, FQGNSA. This CDR3 spans 15 amino acids. Data came from immunoSEQ multiplex PCR; TCRdb stores just in-frame clones and leaves some out. The sample has 70,000 to 100,000 clones; about 94% are singletons. As to this clone: Its antigen remains unknown.

The sequences come from peripheral blood, collected 28 days after the second AZD1222 dose. The source of this sequence is an adult who received the AZD1222 COVID-19 vaccine. The genes are TRBV7-2 and TRBJ2-1; TRBD1 might be the D (5 bases). CDR3 sequence: CASSLSRTLNNEQFF. The CDR3 DNA follows: TGTGCCAGCAGCTTGTCCAGGACACTAAACAATGAGCAGTTCTTC.